This T cell receptor (beta chain) was sequenced for a study of blood T cell repertoires in COVID-19. Overall study: From T cells, B-cell-depleted T cells, or PBMCs came the material, which was cDNA or gDNA.

Sequenced by immunoSEQ multiplex PCR; TCRdb stores in-frame clones only, minus some. Among roughly 100,000 clones listed, around 90% were seen once. The CDR3 covers 16 residues. Germline V lookup: CDR1 SGHDN, CDR2 FVKESK. The V gene lost 1 base and the J gene lost 4 bases, with 17 bases spanning the gap. Sequenced: peripheral blood. The chain links TRBV14 to TRBJ2-7; maybe TRBD1 (5 bases). The receptor was isolated from a man between 18 and 35 years old with acute or convalescent COVID-19. CDR3 DNA: TGTGCCAGCAGCCAAGGGTTACAGGCGAGTGGGTACGAGCAGTACTTC. Protein sequence: CASSQGLQASGYEQYF. The variable domain in full, with the rest retrieved from reference TRBV14 and TRBJ2-7, is EAGVTQFPSHSVIEKGQTVTLRCDPISGHDNLYWYRRVMGKEIKFLLHFVKESKQDESGMPNNRFLAERTGGTYSTLKVQPAELEDSGVYFCASSQGLQASGYEQYFGPGTRLTVT.